The clone carrying this TCR beta chain was seen more than once but under ten times. The sample contains more than one DNA sequence encoding this CDR3. Trimming cost V 2 bases and J 6 bases, with 5 bases left between them. Germline assignment: CDR1 WNHNN and CDR2 SYGVQD (reference sequence). The CDR3 is 12 residues long. TCRdb's table, derived via immunoSEQ multiplex PCR, lists solely in-frame clones and lacks some. There are about 86,000 clones in the sample; less than 90% occur only once, and about 9.5% lies in the top ten. The data derive from a study of control samples from healthy donors and cancer patients.

Sequencing used PBMCs. V and J are TRBV10-1 and TRBJ2-1; D unresolved. This receptor was taken from a woman between 45 and 65 years old with colorectal cancer. The CDR3 region is CASSEAVNEQFF. The CDR3, as DNA: TGCGCCAGCAGTGAGGCTGTCAATGAGCAGTTCTTC.